This T cell receptor (beta chain) stems from a study of T cell responses to AZD1222 COVID-19 vaccine. Study-wide results and caveats: Spike-specific TCR breadth and depth grew following two AZD1222 doses. Donors skewed white British and female; clonal diversity was possibly underestimated.

Germline V gene data show CDR1 as SNHLY and CDR2 as FYNNEI. The length of the CDR3 is 14 residues. V dropped 5 bases and J dropped 5; count of bases not matched to a gene: 8. The table lists this clone with a count of one. Its antigen is unknown. Measured with immunoSEQ multiplex PCR; TCRdb has only the in-frame clones, and not every one. Counted here are 93,000 or so clones, around 91% occurring once; the ten biggest clones make up about 4.8%. The sequence derives from an adult in good health. The source material was peripheral blood, sampled on day 0 of AZD1222 vaccination. The chain recombines TRBV2 with TRBJ1-2; 7 nucleotides line up with TRBD1. The CDR3: CASSFTGAEYGYTF. CDR3 nucleotide sequence: TGTGCCAGCAGTTTTACAGGGGCTGAATATGGCTACACCTTC.